The sequence of this TCR beta chain was determined in a study of T-cell reconstitution after alpha-beta-depleted transplantation in children. Researchers prepared the TCRbeta library using unique molecular identifiers, the study reports. TCRdb analysed the PCR reads with MiXCR anew, one entry per CDR3 protein. The sample contains about 200,000 distinct CDR3 sequences, about 8.2% of which appear only once. There are a few counts of this clonotype. The antigen is unknown. Overall study findings and caveats: When one year had passed after transplant, most T-cell counts and diversity came from newly produced T cells. Alpha-beta T cells present about two months after transplant were reported to originate from several hundred expanded graft clones. Surviving recipient T cells and thymic progenitors underlay high day-60 TCRbeta diversity in some patients.

The V end was cut by 0 bases, the J end by 5 bases, with 10 bases between. The CDR3 runs 14 residues. The germline V gene has CDR1 LGHNA and CDR2 YSLEER. Sequenced material: PBMCs, mostly from graft donor cells, taken 360 days after TCRalphabeta/CD19-depleted stem cell transplant. The clonotype comes from a male patient under 10 years old who had a stem cell transplant for acute myeloid leukemia, so the T cells may come from the graft donor. V is TRBV4-3 and J is TRBJ2-5; D remains unclear. This CDR3 is CASSQDLQVETQYF. Here the CDR3 DNA reads TGCGCCAGCAGCCAAGATCTGCAAGTGGAGACCCAGTACTTC.